This T cell receptor (beta chain) was documented in a study of regulatory T cells in long-lasting Graves disease (dated by TCRdb to the early 2020s). For the study in its entirety: Patients with newly diagnosed Graves' disease had been on antithyroid drugs for under 3 months. Peripheral blood TCR sequencing and RNA sequencing compared persistent Graves' disease patients with newly diagnosed Graves' disease patients. The study was conducted in China and was registered as a clinical trial. TCR sequencing covered around 13 persistent and around 20 newly diagnosed Graves' disease patients, some 35 samples in total.

A note on this clonotype: Its target antigen remains unknown. No qualities accompany the bases; no much larger clone lies one base away.

The library relied on multiplex PCR. The sequencer was an Illumina HiSeq 4000. TCR beta libraries were built with iRepertoire HTBI primers and Arm-PCR amplification of CDR3 regions. PCR products were gel purified before sequencing. The published analysis was carried out like this. A total of fewer than 70 TRBV and 14 TRBJ segments were identified across samples and were used for gene usage analysis of CDR3 amino acid clonotypes. Filtered high-quality paired reads were merged into contigs using COPE and FqMerger. BLAST was used to align contigs to IMGT TRBV, TRBD and TRBJ reference genes, and CDR3 was defined according to IMGT. Highly expanded clones were defined as clonotypes with a frequency above 0.1%. Shannon entropy served as the measure of repertoire diversity, while the Gini coefficient captured V-J evenness. A clonotype was considered public if more than one individual shared it. TCRdb trimmed public reads at Q25 via fastp, called clones via MiXCR and kept in-frame beta chains. Each CDR3 protein appears once, grouped with its most common genes and DNA. The V and J calls were not made by the authors but by TCRdb's processing. A total of 350,000 to 500,000 distinct CDR3 sequences appear in this sample, about 17% of them only once. In total, the top ten clones hold approximately 11% of the sample.

In the paper's terms, the time point label means: newly diagnosed GD, antithyroid drugs for less than 3 months. For both TCR sequencing and RNA sequencing, RNA was extracted from PBMCs in TRIzol. The diagnosis of Graves' disease was made according to American Thyroid Association guidelines. The patients came from an endocrinology department in Xi'an, China. Each patient gave around 9 milliliters of peripheral blood, collected in an EDTA anticoagulant tube. Ficoll Paque Plus density gradient separation was used to isolate PBMCs, and no further T cell sorting was performed. An Agilent 2100 Bioanalyzer and agarose gel were used to assess RNA quality, and a NanoDrop 2000 was used to measure RNA concentration. Measured from the cysteine to the phenylalanine, the CDR3 is 19 residues long. Only the CDR3 part of the read is kept: 57 bases, read in frame from the first base. Trimming accounts for 1 base at V and 2 bases at J, while the number of junction bases matched to no gene is 10. The germline V gene (reference sequence) yields LNHDA for CDR1 and SQIVND for CDR2.

Overall study results and their limits: Only peripheral blood was studied, because thyroid tissue, the primary lesion, was inaccessible. More public clonotypes were shared among persistent patients (around 3,000) than among newly diagnosed patients (roughly 1,000). Persistent disease showed preferential use of TRBV28, TRBJ1-2 and TRBJ2-5, whereas newly diagnosed disease favored TRBV20-1 and TRBJ2-1. The authors noted that the small sample size was a limitation that may lower accuracy. Only the TCR beta chain was sequenced and analyzed. Compared with newly diagnosed patients, persistent Graves' disease patients had lower TCR Shannon entropy and fewer highly expanded clones, which suggests clonal expansion.

This sample also belongs to another study, concerning T cells in Graves' hyperthyroidism and ophthalmopathy. The second study reports: Graves' hyperthyroidism was defined as stable when no progression to ophthalmopathy occurred over 18 months of follow-up. Hyperthyroidism patients were aged 18 to 65 years and newly diagnosed, with disease duration of less than 2 months. The study excluded patients with uncontrolled infections, other autoimmune diseases, pregnancy or lactation. Clinical symptoms, serum thyroxine and TRAb, thyroid ultrasound, and orbital computed tomography formed the basis for the diagnoses. The first round of RT-PCR for the TCR CDR3 was performed with the HTBI primer set and the Qiagen OneStep RT-PCR kit. Blood samples also contained most of the expanded thyroid clonotypes (frequency above 0.001), which suggests that blood repertoires may reflect thyroid immune responses. In cross-validation, a model built on a 13 V-J signature told ophthalmopathy apart from stable hyperthyroidism with less than 90% sensitivity and roughly 82% specificity, and in testing the same model reached 80%/75%. During validation, the model predicted progression to ophthalmopathy a median of approximately 6 months ahead of onset, with around 65% sensitivity and almost 75% specificity. TCR V-J signatures able to tell the groups apart were searched for in a discovery cohort of around 95 patients, of whom over 40 had Graves' ophthalmopathy and 57 had stable Graves' hyperthyroidism. Whether ophthalmopathy could be predicted prospectively was tested in an independent validation cohort made up of about 20 hyperthyroidism patients plus 17 patients who later progressed to ophthalmopathy. The 75 to 100 discovery patients were randomly split 7:3 into training and test sets. In addition, the study compared T-cell repertoires in thyroid tissue and in blood from about 6 Graves' hyperthyroidism patients. After blood sampling, hyperthyroidism patients were treated with methimazole at a starting dose of 30 mg daily, and ophthalmopathy patients were treated with high-dose intravenous methylprednisolone. Libraries were constructed in a second round of multiplex PCR, after which size selection and purification were carried out. The libraries were sequenced on an Illumina HiSeq2000 using paired-end 100 bp reads. SOAPnuke was used to process the raw data, throwing out any read that contained adapters or uncalled bases, had a mean Phred below 15, or lacked an exact constant-primer or identifier match. High-quality paired reads were merged with COPE v1.2.5, and unique nucleotide sequences were defined as clonotypes. Clonotypes were aligned to IMGT TRBV, TRBD and TRBJ reference segments using MiTCR v1.1. Only V-J combinations with frequency above 0.0001, covering approximately 99% of repertoires, were analysed. A TCS score was defined as the ratio between F50 (clonal expansion) and ExV (chaos), using BLOSUM62-based TCRdist between CDR3 peptides within each V-J. Welch's t-statistics and random forest reduced just over 500 V-J features to under 15, which were used in a naive Bayes classifier (R e1071). Sample size was not statistically predetermined, and investigators were not blinded to group allocation. According to the paper, TCR Vbeta CDR3 sequencing was carried out on 135 peripheral blood samples, which came from around 43 ophthalmopathy, under 80 hyperthyroidism and about 17 progressor patients.

The sequence is built from TRBV19 and TRBJ2-5, with 13 bases in between that match TRBD2. This material consisted of peripheral blood mononuclear cells (PBMCs), taken at new diagnosis, from a patient treated with antithyroid drugs. This receptor was taken from a woman aged 25 to 39 with Graves disease. Donor details come from another sample of the same person, matched by shared clones. At the DNA level, the sequence is TGTGCCAGTAGTATAGGCGGTCCCGGGACTAGCGGGGAGCAAGAGACCCAGTACTTC. Its translation is CASSIGGPGTSGEQETQYF.